These 30 T cell receptor beta chains came from one sample sequenced in a study of blood T cell repertoires in COVID-19. Profiling relied on immunoSEQ multiplex PCR, and the TCRdb table lists in-frame clones only, not all of them. Of a few hundred thousand clones listed, roughly 85% are singletons. Material for sequencing was PBMCs or T cells enriched from blood (not recorded which). The origin of the receptors is a man between 25 and 39 years old who had recovered from COVID-19.

The chain is built from TRBV30 and TRBJ1-5; D is possibly TRBD1 (6 bases). Looked up from germline, CDR1 is GTSNPN and CDR2 is SVGIG (reference sequence). V shed 2 bases and J shed 2 bases, with 10 bases lying between them. The CDR3 is made up of 14 amino acids. CDR3 in amino acids: CAWSQGRGNQPQHF. As DNA, the CDR3 is TGTGCCTGGAGTCAGGGGCGCGGCAATCAGCCCCAGCATTTT.

This chain links TRBV30 with TRBJ1-3; the D gene is possibly TRBD1 (5 bases). V was trimmed by 0 bases and J by 7 bases, leaving 13 bases between them. The CDR3 is 14 amino acids. The germline V gene encodes CDR1 GTSNPN and CDR2 SVGIG (reference sequence). CDR3 sequence: CAWSVRQGSNTIYF. CDR3 coding DNA: TGTGCCTGGAGTGTAAGGCAGGGAAGCAACACCATATATTTT.

V usage is TRBV25-1 and J usage is TRBJ2-1, with TRBD1 matching 9 bases. The length of the CDR3 is 14 residues. J gave up 7 bases and V 5 bases, and 6 bases lay outside the gene matches. The germline gives CDR1 MGHDK, CDR2 SYGVNS. The DNA of the CDR3 is TGTGCCAGCAGTCCCGGGACAGGGAAGAATGAGCAGTTCTTC. Amino acids: CASSPGTGKNEQFF.

The rearrangement joins TRBV6-2 or TRBV6-3 to TRBJ2-7; D gene uncertain. This CDR3 spans 17 amino acids. Per germline, CDR1 MNHEY and CDR2 SVGEGT. V was trimmed by 2 bases and J by 0 bases, leaving 17 bases between them. The DNA of the CDR3 is TGTGCCAGCAGTTACGGTTCCCAACACGAACGCTCCTACGAGCAGTACTTC. It specifies CASSYGSQHERSYEQYF.

As concerns this clone: The sample holds other DNA sequences that translate to the same CDR3. The CDR3 nucleotides are TGTGCCAGTAGTATCACACGGAACACTGAAGCTTTCTTT. Translating it yields CASSITRNTEAFF. The V and J genes are TRBV19 and TRBJ1-1; D uncertain. This CDR3 is 13 amino acids long. The germline V and J ends were trimmed by 3 bases and 1 base, with 6 bases remaining between them. Germline loops: CDR1 LNHDA, CDR2 SQIVND (reference sequence).

The rearrangement uses TRBV14 and TRBJ2-2; TRBD1 matches 8 bases. The germline gives CDR1 SGHDN, CDR2 FVKESK. This CDR3 region has 18 residues. V dropped 4 bases and J dropped 7; count of bases not matched to a gene: 17. DNA of the CDR3: TGTGCCAGCAGCCTAAGGGACCGGGACAGGATGAAGGGCGGGGAGCTGTTTTTT. The encoded protein is CASSLRDRDRMKGGELFF. The full variable domain, with the rest looked up from reference TRBV14 and TRBJ2-2, is EAGVTQFPSHSVIEKGQTVTLRCDPISGHDNLYWYRRVMGKEIKFLLHFVKESKQDESGMPNNRFLAERTGGTYSTLKVQPAELEDSGVYFCASSLRDRDRMKGGELFFGEGSRLTVL.

V is TRBV5-4 and J is TRBJ2-3, with 9 bases that match TRBD2. The V gene end was trimmed by 6 bases and the J gene end by 1 base; junction bases not matched to a gene: 15. CDR1 is SGHNT, CDR2 YYREEE, per germline (reference sequence). The CDR3 extends over 18 amino acids. The chain's CDR3 is CASTRGGSGGVRTDTQYF. CDR3 DNA: TGTGCCAGCACCCGAGGGGGTAGCGGGGGAGTCCGCACAGATACGCAGTATTTT.

This clone was detected only once. The genes are TRBV14 and TRBJ1-5, with 11 bases identical to TRBD1. The length of the CDR3 is 16 residues. In germline, CDR1 is SGHDN, CDR2 FVKESK. Losses at the gene ends were 0 bases for V and 5 bases for J; bases not matched to a gene: 3. The CDR3 protein is CASSQDMDRGHQPQHF. DNA for the CDR3: TGTGCCAGCAGCCAAGATATGGACAGGGGGCATCAGCCCCAGCATTTT.

The genes are TRBV7-9 and TRBJ2-3; 7 bases match TRBD2. Germline lookup yields CDR1 SEHNR and CDR2 FQNEAQ (reference sequence). The CDR3 loop spans 13 amino acids. Trimming cost V 5 bases and J 7 bases; bases outside gene matches: 6. CDR3 coding DNA: TGTGCCAGCAGCCCCGGGGGGAGGCATACGCAGTATTTT. It encodes CASSPGGRHTQYF.

The sample holds a few counts of this clone. The chain has TRBV7-2 and TRBJ1-5; a possible D gene is TRBD1 (5 bases). Per the germline V gene, CDR1 is SGHTA and CDR2 is FQGNSA. Trimming cost V 5 bases and J 4 bases, with 9 bases left between them. This CDR3 spans 13 amino acids. CDR3 residues: CASSIRGNQPQHF. Here the CDR3 DNA reads TGTGCCAGCAGCATTCGGGGGAATCAGCCCCAGCATTTT.

The chain carries TRBV3-1 (or the pseudogene TRBV3-2) and TRBJ2-2; D is possibly TRBD1 (5 bases). Germline lookup yields CDR1 LGHDT and CDR2 YNNKEL (reference sequence). V was pared by 0 bases and J by 0 bases, with 14 bases between. The CDR3 spans 18 residues. The CDR3 DNA reads TGTGCCAGCAGCCAAGAGAATAGGGGCAGGACGAACACCGGGGAGCTGTTTTTT. Translated: CASSQENRGRTNTGELFF.

The rearrangement uses TRBV11-2 and TRBJ1-4; D unclear. CDR3 length: 13 residues. The V and J ends lost 0 bases and 8 bases respectively, with 7 bases between them. Germline assignment: CDR1 SGHAT and CDR2 FQNNGV. The DNA for the CDR3 is TGTGCCAGCAGCTTAGATCCACAAGAAAAACTGTTTTTT. Translated: CASSLDPQEKLFF.

The V gene is TRBV11-2, the J gene TRBJ2-3; D possibly corresponds to TRBD2 (5 bases). V was shortened by 5 bases and J by 6 bases, with 15 bases between the two germline ends. CDR3 length: 14 residues. Germline V gene lookup returns CDR1 SGHAT and CDR2 FQNNGV. The CDR3 bases are TGTGCCAGCAGCCCCCGGGCCCGCGGGGATACGCAGTATTTT. Translating it yields CASSPRARGDTQYF.

This chain uses TRBV7-2 with TRBJ1-1; 10 positions match TRBD1. The CDR3 has 16 residues. V was pared by 6 bases and J by 1 base, with 8 bases of the junction left unmatched. Per germline, CDR1 SGHTA and CDR2 FQGNSA. This CDR3 is CASSTTGGVGNTEAFF. The CDR3, as DNA: TGTGCCAGCAGTACGACAGGGGGCGTTGGGAACACTGAAGCTTTCTTT.

V and J are TRBV5-6 and TRBJ1-1; D might be TRBD1 (6 bases). CDR3 size: 13 residues. V lost 4 bases and J 11 bases, leaving 18 bases between the germline ends. Germline CDR1 and CDR2: SGHDT and YYEEEE. The CDR3 region has the DNA TGTGCCAGCAGCCTAGGACAGTTGGGTTTGGCTTTCTTT. Its translation is CASSLGQLGLAFF.

The chain uses TRBV7-8 and TRBJ1-4, with 7 bases lining up with TRBD1. This CDR3 is built from 15 residues. The germline CDR1 and CDR2 sequences are SGHVS and FQNEAQ. V lost 6 bases and J lost 3; bases outside the gene matches: 7. CDR3 loop: CASRPGGNANEKLFF. CDR3 nucleotides: TGTGCCAGCAGGCCAGGGGGTAATGCTAATGAAAAACTGTTTTTT.

V is TRBV24-1 and J is TRBJ2-2; 7 bases line up with TRBD1. This CDR3 is 15 amino acids long. Germline V gene sequence: CDR1 KGHDR, CDR2 SFDVKD. V was clipped by 5 bases and J by 2 bases; unmatched bases: 4. CDR3 sequence: CATSGQGINTGELFF. The CDR3 nucleotides are TGTGCCACCAGTGGACAGGGCATAAACACCGGGGAGCTGTTTTTT.

There are many counts of this clone. The gene calls are TRBV6-4 and TRBJ2-1, with 10 bases matching TRBD2. V gave up 3 bases and J gave up 3 bases; unmatched junction bases: 2. CDR1 is MRHNA and CDR2 is SNTAGT in the germline V gene. The CDR3 length is 15 residues. CDR3 in amino acids: CASSELAGDYNEQFF. In DNA form, the CDR3 reads TGTGCCAGCAGTGAGCTAGCGGGGGACTACAATGAGCAGTTCTTC.

The CDR3 sequence: CASSQARAGGRQFF. CDR3 coding DNA: TGCGCCAGCAGCCAAGCCCGGGCGGGGGGGCGGCAGTTCTTC. The V call is TRBV4-1, the J call TRBJ2-1, with 9 bases aligning to TRBD2. Germline loops: CDR1 MGHRA, CDR2 YSYEKL. V trimming: 1 base; J trimming: 12 bases; junction bases outside the gene matches: 7. There are 14 residues in the CDR3.

This chain connects TRBV6-5 to TRBJ1-6; D call uncertain. The CDR3 extends over 15 amino acids. V was pared by 3 bases and J by 3 bases, with 9 bases between. The germline V gene has CDR1 MNHEY and CDR2 SVGAGI. CDR3 sequence: CASSYFSLYNSPLHF. CDR3 coding DNA: TGTGCCAGCAGTTATTTCAGTCTCTATAATTCACCCCTCCACTTT.

This rearrangement joins TRBV9 to TRBJ1-6, with unresolved D. The CDR3 has 14 amino acids. V was clipped by 4 bases and J by 3 bases, with 8 bases between them. Germline V lookup: CDR1 SGDLS, CDR2 YYNGEE. CDR3 loop: CASSPRVYNSPLHF. CDR3 DNA: TGTGCCAGCAGCCCCCGGGTCTATAATTCACCCCTCCACTTT.

The chain employs TRBV29-1 and TRBJ1-1; no clear D gene. Germline V gives CDR1 SQVTM, CDR2 ANQGSEA. V was trimmed by 7 bases and J by 1 base, leaving 10 bases between them. This CDR3 contains 12 residues. CDR3: CSALGRNTEAFF. The CDR3 region has the DNA TGCAGCGCCCTTGGGAGGAACACTGAAGCTTTCTTT.

The chain combines TRBV7-2 with TRBJ1-3; 9 bases match TRBD1. V dropped 1 base and J dropped 4; count of bases not matched to a gene: 8. Germline V gene data show CDR1 as SGHTA and CDR2 as FQGNSA. This CDR3 has 17 residues. The CDR3 bases are TGTGCCAGCAGCTTAGTCGGCGGACAGGGGACAGGAAACACCATATATTTT. It translates to CASSLVGGQGTGNTIYF.

This chain connects TRBV6-1 to TRBJ1-1; possible D gene TRBD1, 6 bases. V was clipped by 2 bases and J by 4 bases, with 17 bases between them. CDR1 MNHNS and CDR2 SASEGT come from the germline V gene. The CDR3 has 16 amino acids. The CDR3 spells CASSESPVGAVTEAFF. Here the CDR3 DNA reads TGTGCCAGCAGTGAATCTCCCGTGGGGGCGGTCACTGAAGCTTTCTTT.

V and J are TRBV2 and TRBJ1-2; D might be TRBD1 (6 bases). Looked up from germline, CDR1 is SNHLY and CDR2 is FYNNEI. Trimming pared 2 bases from V and 5 bases from J, leaving 9 bases between. This CDR3 contains 13 residues. The CDR3, as DNA: TGTGCCAGCAGTGAATCAGGGGAATATGGCTACACCTTC. Its translation is CASSESGEYGYTF. The full variable domain, completed using reference TRBV2 and TRBJ1-2, is EPEVTQTPSHQVTQMGQEVILRCVPISNHLYFYWYRQILGQKVEFLVSFYNNEISEKSEIFDDQFSVERPDGSNFTLKIRSTKLEDSAMYFCASSESGEYGYTFGSGTRLTVV.

The J gene is TRBJ1-1, the V gene TRBV29-1; perhaps TRBD1 as D (6 bases). Germline V gene data show CDR1 as SQVTM and CDR2 as ANQGSEA. The CDR3 extends over 16 amino acids. Trimming took off 5 bases at V and 1 base at J, with 20 bases between the two ends. The CDR3 here is CSVFGRLGGGNTEAFF. CDR3 nucleotide sequence: TGCAGCGTTTTTGGGCGGTTGGGAGGGGGGAACACTGAAGCTTTCTTT. Combining the CDR3 with reference TRBV29-1 and TRBJ1-1 gives the whole variable domain SAVISQKPSRDICQRGTSLTIQCQVDSQVTMMFWYRQQPGQSLTLIATANQGSEATYESGFVIDKFPISRPNLTFSTLTVSNMSPEDSSIYLCSVFGRLGGGNTEAFFGQGTRLTVV.

The chain employs TRBV20-1 and TRBJ1-2; D perhaps matches TRBD1 (5 bases). The germline CDR1 and CDR2 sequences are DFQATT and SNEGSKA (reference sequence). The CDR3 runs to 11 residues. The V gene lost 5 bases and the J gene lost 8 bases, with 12 bases spanning the gap. The CDR3 loop reads CSAPRQRGYTF. The CDR3, as DNA: TGCAGTGCTCCTAGACAGAGGGGCTACACCTTC.

The chain carries TRBV29-1 and TRBJ2-1, with 12 bases matching TRBD1. The CDR3 contains 12 residues. The V segment lost 6 bases and the J segment 10 bases; nucleotides outside the gene matches: 4. Per the germline V gene, CDR1 is SQVTM and CDR2 is ANQGSEA. Here the CDR3 reads CSVGTGGREQFF. CDR3 DNA: TGCAGCGTGGGGACAGGGGGCCGGGAGCAGTTCTTC.

Concerning this clone itself: Other DNA sequences in the same sample also yield this CDR3. The rearrangement joins TRBV5-1 to TRBJ2-2, with 8 bases aligning to TRBD1. Germline values: CDR1 SGHRS, CDR2 YFSETQ. CDR3 length equals 15 residues. Germline trimming cut 4 bases from V and 1 base from J; bases unmatched to any gene: 3. The CDR3 loop is CASSPGQGNTGELFF. The CDR3 DNA follows: TGCGCCAGCAGCCCCGGACAGGGGAACACCGGGGAGCTGTTTTTT.

The chain couples TRBV10-3 to TRBJ1-5; tentatively, D is TRBD1 (6 bases). Germline-derived CDR1 and CDR2 are ENHRY and SYGVKD. V dropped 4 bases and J dropped 1 base, with 11 bases sitting between them. The CDR3 spans 15 residues. CDR3 nucleotide sequence: TGTGCCATCAGTGGGGGGCTAGAAAGCAATCAGCCCCAGCATTTT. Amino acids: CAISGGLESNQPQHF.